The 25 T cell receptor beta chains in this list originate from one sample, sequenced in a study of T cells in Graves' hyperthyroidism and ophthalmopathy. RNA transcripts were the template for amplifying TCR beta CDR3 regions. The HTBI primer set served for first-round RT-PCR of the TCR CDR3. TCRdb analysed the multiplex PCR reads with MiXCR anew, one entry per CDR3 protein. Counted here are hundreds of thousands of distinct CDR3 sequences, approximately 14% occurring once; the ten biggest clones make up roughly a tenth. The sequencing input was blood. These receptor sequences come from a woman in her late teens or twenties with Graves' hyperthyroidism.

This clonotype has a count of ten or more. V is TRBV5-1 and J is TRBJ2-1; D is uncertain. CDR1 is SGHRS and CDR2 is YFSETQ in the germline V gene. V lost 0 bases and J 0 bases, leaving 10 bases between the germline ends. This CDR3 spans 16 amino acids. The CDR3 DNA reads TGCGCCAGCAGCTTGGAGGTGGGGTCCTCCTACAATGAGCAGTTCTTC. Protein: CASSLEVGSSYNEQFF.

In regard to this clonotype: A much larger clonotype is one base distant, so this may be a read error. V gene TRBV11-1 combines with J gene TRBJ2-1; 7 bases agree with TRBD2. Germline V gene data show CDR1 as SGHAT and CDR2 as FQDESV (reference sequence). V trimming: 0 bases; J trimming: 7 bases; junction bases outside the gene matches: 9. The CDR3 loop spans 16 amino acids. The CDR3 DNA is TGTGCCAGCAGCTTAGCTGGGACTAACGGGTTTAATGAGCAGTTCTTC. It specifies CASSLAGTNGFNEQFF.

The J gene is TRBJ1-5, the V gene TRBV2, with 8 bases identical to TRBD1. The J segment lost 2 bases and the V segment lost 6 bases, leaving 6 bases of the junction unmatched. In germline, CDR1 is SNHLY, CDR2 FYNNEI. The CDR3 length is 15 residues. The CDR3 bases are TGTGCCAGCAGGGCTGACAGGGGACGCAATCAGCCCCAGCATTTT. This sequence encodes CASRADRGRNQPQHF. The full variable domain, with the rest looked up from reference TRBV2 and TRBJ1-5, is EPEVTQTPSHQVTQMGQEVILRCVPISNHLYFYWYRQILGQKVEFLVSFYNNEISEKSEIFDDQFSVERPDGSNFTLKIRSTKLEDSAMYFCASRADRGRNQPQHFGDGTRLSIL.

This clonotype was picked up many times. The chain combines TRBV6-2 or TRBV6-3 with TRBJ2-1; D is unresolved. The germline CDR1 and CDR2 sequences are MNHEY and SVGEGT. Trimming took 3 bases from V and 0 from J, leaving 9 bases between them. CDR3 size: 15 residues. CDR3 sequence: CASSYYHGSYNEQFF. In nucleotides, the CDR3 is TGTGCCAGCAGTTATTATCATGGCTCCTACAATGAGCAGTTCTTC.

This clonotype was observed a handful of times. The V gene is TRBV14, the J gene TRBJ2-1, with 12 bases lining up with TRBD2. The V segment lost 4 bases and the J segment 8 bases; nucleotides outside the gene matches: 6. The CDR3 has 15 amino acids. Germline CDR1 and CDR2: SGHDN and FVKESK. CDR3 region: CASSRLAGVGYEQFF. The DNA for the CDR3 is TGTGCCAGCAGCCGACTAGCGGGAGTCGGGTATGAGCAGTTCTTC.

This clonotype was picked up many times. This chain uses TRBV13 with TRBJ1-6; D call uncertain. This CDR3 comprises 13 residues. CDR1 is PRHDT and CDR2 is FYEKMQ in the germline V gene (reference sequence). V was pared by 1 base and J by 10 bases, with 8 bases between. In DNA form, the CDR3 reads TGTGCCAGCAGCTTAGAGGACGGCTCACCCCTCCACTTT. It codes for CASSLEDGSPLHF.

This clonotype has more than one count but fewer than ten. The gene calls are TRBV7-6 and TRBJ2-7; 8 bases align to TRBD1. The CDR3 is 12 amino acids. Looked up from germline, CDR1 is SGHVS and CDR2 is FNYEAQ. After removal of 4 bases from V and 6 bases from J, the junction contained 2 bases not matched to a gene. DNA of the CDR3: TGTGCCAGCAGCTACACAGGGGGCGAGCAGTACTTC. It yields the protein CASSYTGGEQYF.

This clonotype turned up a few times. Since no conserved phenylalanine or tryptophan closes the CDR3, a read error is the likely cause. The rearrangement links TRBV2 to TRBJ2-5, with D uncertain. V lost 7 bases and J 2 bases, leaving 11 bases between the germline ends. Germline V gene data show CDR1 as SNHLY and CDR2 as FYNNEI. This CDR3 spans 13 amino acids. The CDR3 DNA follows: TGTGCCAGCACGATCGGGCATCAAGAGACCCAGTACTCC. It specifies CASTIGHQETQYS.

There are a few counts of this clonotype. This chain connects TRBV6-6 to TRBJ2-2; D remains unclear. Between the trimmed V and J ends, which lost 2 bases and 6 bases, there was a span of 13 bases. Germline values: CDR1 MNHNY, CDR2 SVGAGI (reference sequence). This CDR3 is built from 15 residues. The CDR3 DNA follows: TGTGCCAGCAGTTACACGGTGGAATCCGCCGGGGAGCTGTTTTTT. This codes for CASSYTVESAGELFF.

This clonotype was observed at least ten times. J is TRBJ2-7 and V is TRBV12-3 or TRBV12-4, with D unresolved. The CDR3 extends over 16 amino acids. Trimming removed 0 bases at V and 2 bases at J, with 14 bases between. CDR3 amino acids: CASSLAALGVPYEQYF. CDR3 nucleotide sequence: TGTGCCAGCAGTTTAGCGGCCTTAGGAGTCCCCTACGAGCAGTACTTC.

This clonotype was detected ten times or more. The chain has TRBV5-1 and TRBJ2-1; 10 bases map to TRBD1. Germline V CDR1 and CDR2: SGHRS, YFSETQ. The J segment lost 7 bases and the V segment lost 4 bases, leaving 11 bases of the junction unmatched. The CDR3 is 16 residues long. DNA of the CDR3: TGCGCCAGCAGCGCCACGACAGGGGGCCGTGGGAATGAGCAGTTCTTC. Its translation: CASSATTGGRGNEQFF.

The CDR3, as DNA: TGTGCCAGCAGGGTCACAGGAGTTTGGCAAAAAAGCTCCTACGAGCAGTACTTC. Protein: CASRVTGVWQKSSYEQYF. The gene calls are TRBV2 and TRBJ2-7; D may be TRBD1 (5 bases). The CDR3 extends over 18 amino acids. In germline, CDR1 is SNHLY, CDR2 FYNNEI. Trimming took 6 bases from V and 0 from J, leaving 24 bases between them.

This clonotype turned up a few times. The CDR3 DNA sequence: TGTGCCAGCCACGACAGGGGGGGGACCTACGAGCAGTACTTC. Translating it yields CASHDRGGTYEQYF. The chain recombines TRBV6-1 with TRBJ2-7; 9 nucleotides match TRBD1. After removal of 8 bases from V and 2 bases from J, the junction contained 7 bases not matched to a gene. The germline CDR1 and CDR2 sequences are MNHNS and SASEGT. This CDR3 comprises 14 residues.

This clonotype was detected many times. This CDR3 reads CSARASEAEGVSNQPQHF. The DNA for the CDR3 is TGCAGTGCTAGAGCTTCCGAGGCCGAAGGTGTTAGCAATCAGCCCCAGCATTTT. The V call is TRBV20-1, the J call TRBJ1-5; no clear D gene. Trimming stripped 1 base from V and 0 bases from J, with 19 bases between. The CDR3 runs 18 residues. Germline V gene lookup returns CDR1 DFQATT and CDR2 SNEGSKA (reference sequence).

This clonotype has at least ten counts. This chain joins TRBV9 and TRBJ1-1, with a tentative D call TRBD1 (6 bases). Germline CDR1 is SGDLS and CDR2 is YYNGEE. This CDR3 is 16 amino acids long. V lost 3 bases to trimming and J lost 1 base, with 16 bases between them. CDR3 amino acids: CASSAALGGPNTEAFF. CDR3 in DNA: TGTGCCAGCAGCGCAGCCTTGGGGGGGCCGAACACTGAAGCTTTCTTT.

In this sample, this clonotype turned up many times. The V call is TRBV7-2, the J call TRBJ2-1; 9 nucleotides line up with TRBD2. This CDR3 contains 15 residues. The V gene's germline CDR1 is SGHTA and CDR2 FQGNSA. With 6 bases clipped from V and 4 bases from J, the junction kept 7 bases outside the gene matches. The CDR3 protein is CASRQPGLAYNEQFF. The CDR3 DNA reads TGTGCCAGCAGGCAACCGGGACTAGCTTACAATGAGCAGTTCTTC.

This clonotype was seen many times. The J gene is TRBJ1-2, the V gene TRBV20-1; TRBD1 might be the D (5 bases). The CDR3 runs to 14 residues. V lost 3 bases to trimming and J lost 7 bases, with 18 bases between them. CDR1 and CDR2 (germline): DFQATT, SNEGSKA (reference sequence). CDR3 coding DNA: TGCAGTGCTAGGGACGGGGGAAGGGGCCGTGGCTACACCTTC. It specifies CSARDGGRGRGYTF.

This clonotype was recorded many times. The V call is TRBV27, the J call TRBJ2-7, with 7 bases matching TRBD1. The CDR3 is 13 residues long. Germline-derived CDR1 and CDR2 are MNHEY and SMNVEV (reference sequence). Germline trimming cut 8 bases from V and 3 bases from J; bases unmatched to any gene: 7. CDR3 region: CASGQGVLYEQYF. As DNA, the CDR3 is TGTGCCAGCGGGCAGGGGGTACTCTACGAGCAGTACTTC.

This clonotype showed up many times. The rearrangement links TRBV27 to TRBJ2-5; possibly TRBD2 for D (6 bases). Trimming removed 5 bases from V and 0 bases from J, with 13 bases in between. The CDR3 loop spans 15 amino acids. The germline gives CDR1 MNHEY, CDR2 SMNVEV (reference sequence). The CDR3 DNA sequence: TGTGCCAGCAGTCCAGACCTAGCGAACCAAGAGACCCAGTACTTC. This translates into CASSPDLANQETQYF.

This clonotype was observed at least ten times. The CDR3 loop is CAIGAGQSSETQYF. CDR3 DNA sequence: TGTGCCATCGGCGCGGGACAAAGCAGTGAGACCCAGTACTTC. The chain uses TRBV10-3 and TRBJ2-5; the D call may be TRBD1 or TRBD2 (6 bases each). Germline assignment: CDR1 ENHRY and CDR2 SYGVKD. This CDR3 spans 14 amino acids. V lost 8 bases and J 5 bases, leaving 18 bases between the germline ends.

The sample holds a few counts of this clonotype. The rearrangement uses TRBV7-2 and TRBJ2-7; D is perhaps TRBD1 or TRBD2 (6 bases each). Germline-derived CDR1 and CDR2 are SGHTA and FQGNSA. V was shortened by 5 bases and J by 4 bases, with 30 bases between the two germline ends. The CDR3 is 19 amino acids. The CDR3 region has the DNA TGTGCCAGCAGCCTAAGGGGGGCAGGCCAGACCCGAAATTCTTACGAGCAGTACTTC. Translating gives CASSLRGAGQTRNSYEQYF.

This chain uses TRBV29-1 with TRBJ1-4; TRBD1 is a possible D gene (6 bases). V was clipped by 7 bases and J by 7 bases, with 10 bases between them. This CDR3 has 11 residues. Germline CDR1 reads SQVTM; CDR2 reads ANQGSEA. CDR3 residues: CSGGGTEKLFF. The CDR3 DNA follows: TGCAGCGGAGGGGGAACTGAAAAACTGTTTTTT. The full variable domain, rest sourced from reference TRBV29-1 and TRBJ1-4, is SAVISQKPSRDICQRGTSLTIQCQVDSQVTMMFWYRQQPGQSLTLIATANQGSEATYESGFVIDKFPISRPNLTFSTLTVSNMSPEDSSIYLCSGGGTEKLFFGSGTQLSVL.

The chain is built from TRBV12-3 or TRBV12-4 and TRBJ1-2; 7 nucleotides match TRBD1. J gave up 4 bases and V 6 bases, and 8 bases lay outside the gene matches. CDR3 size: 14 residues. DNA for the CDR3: TGTGCCAGCAGGGGAACAGGGGTCCCCTATGGCTACACCTTC. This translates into CASRGTGVPYGYTF.

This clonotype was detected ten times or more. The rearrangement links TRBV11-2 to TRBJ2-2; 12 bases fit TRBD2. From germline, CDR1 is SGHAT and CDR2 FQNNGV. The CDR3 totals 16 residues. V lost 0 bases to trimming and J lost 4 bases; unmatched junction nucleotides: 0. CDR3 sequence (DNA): TGTGCCAGCAGCTTAGAGACTAGCGGGAGCACCGGGGAGCTGTTTTTT. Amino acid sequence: CASSLETSGSTGELFF.

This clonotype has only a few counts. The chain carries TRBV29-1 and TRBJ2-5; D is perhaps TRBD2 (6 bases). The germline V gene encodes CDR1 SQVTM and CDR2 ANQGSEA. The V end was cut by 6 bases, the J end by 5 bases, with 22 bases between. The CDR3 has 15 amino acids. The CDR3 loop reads CSVNGRSGRPETQYF. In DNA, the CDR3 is TGCAGCGTGAATGGGAGGTCGGGGCGGCCGGAGACCCAGTACTTC.